The subject of this entry is one TCR beta chain. The TCRbeta library incorporated unique molecular identifiers. MiXCR, run by TCRdb on the PCR reads, gives a single entry per CDR3 protein. The data contain over 150,000 distinct CDR3 sequences, roughly 7.5% of them seen just once; the ten biggest clones take up approximately 3%. The CDR3 runs to 15 residues. Trimming removed 0 bases from V and 3 bases from J, with 14 bases in between. The germline CDR1 and CDR2 sequences are DFQATT and SNEGSKA (reference sequence). This sample was taken from a study of T-cell reconstitution after alpha-beta-depleted transplantation in children.

The sample in question was PBMCs from the stem cell graft donor, obtained from the stem cell graft. The source is a human donor who donated a stem cell graft to a child with Wiskott-Aldrich syndrome. This chain joins TRBV20-1 and TRBJ2-5, with a possible D match to TRBD2 (6 bases). CDR3 sequence: CSARDQGRTKETQYF. CDR3 nucleotides: TGCAGTGCTAGAGATCAGGGACGGACTAAAGAGACCCAGTACTTC.